This TCR beta chain was found in a study of blood T cell repertoires in COVID-19. The wider study: Samples of COVID-19 (acute and convalescent) were obtained from the United States, Italy and Spain.

Per the original methods: Estimation of nucleated cell counts relied on the amplification of reference gene primers. Produced via immunoSEQ multiplex PCR; TCRdb's table is partial and in-frame only. D and trimming come from the DNA, and the V and J calls and clone size come from that table. In the table there are about 300,000 clones, around 84% of which are singletons. Only a few counts were recorded for this clone. Trimming pared 2 bases from V and 1 base from J, leaving 8 bases between. The germline V gene encodes CDR1 LGHNA and CDR2 YNFKEQ. CDR3 length: 14 residues. The chain combines TRBV4-2 with TRBJ1-1, with D uncertain. This TCR was sampled from a young woman who had recovered from COVID-19. The sequenced sample consisted of PBMCs or T cells enriched from blood (not recorded which). CDR3 coding DNA: TGTGCCAGCAGCCAATCGCGCCCGAACACTGAAGCTTTCTTT. Protein product: CASSQSRPNTEAFF.